This is a list of T cell receptor beta chains from one sample in a study of CD8+ T cells in alopecia areata. Profiling relied on immunoSEQ multiplex PCR, and the TCRdb table lists in-frame clones only, not all of them. The table shows approximately 200,000 clones, with 55% to 70% occurring only once. The specimen was CD4+ T cells sorted from blood, collected at week 4, from a patient treated with tofacitinib. These receptors all stem from a human donor with alopecia areata. CDR3s include the opening cysteine and the closing phenylalanine or tryptophan. Each record gives: J gene, D gene, V gene, clone size, CDR3 DNA, CDR3 protein. The D gene is left open where the match is weak. Expanded clones are given a class, and other clones once, few, many or no size at all.

j_call: TRBJ2-2
d_call: TRBD2
v_call: TRBV4-3
clone_size: NA
cdr3_nt: TGCGCCAGCAGCCGATCGGGACTAGCAGCCGGGGAGCTGTTTTTT
cdr3_aa: CASSRSGLAAGELFF

j_call: TRBJ2-7
d_call: NA
v_call: TRBV7-2
clone_size: few
cdr3_nt: TGTGCCAGCAGCTCTGACAGGAGCCGGGACGAGCAGTACTTC
cdr3_aa: CASSSDRSRDEQYF

j_call: TRBJ2-3
d_call: NA
v_call: TRBV5-1
clone_size: NA
cdr3_nt: TGCGCCAGCAGCTTGGCGGAGGATACGCAGTATTTT
cdr3_aa: CASSLAEDTQYF

j_call: TRBJ2-5
d_call: NA
v_call: TRBV30
clone_size: once
cdr3_nt: TGTGCCTGGAGTGTAGCCGGGGCGGAGACCCAGTACTTC
cdr3_aa: CAWSVAGAETQYF

j_call: TRBJ1-2
d_call: TRBD1
v_call: TRBV27
clone_size: NA
cdr3_nt: TGTGCCAGCAGTTTAGAGGGGGCGCGTGGTCCCGGCTATGGCTACACCTTC
cdr3_aa: CASSLEGARGPGYGYTF

j_call: TRBJ2-7
d_call: NA
v_call: TRBV7-2
clone_size: many
cdr3_nt: TGTGCCAGCAGACCAAGCAGACAAGAAGGGCAGTACTTC
cdr3_aa: CASRPSRQEGQYF

j_call: TRBJ2-7
d_call: NA
v_call: TRBV6-5
clone_size: NA
cdr3_nt: TGTGCCAGCAGTGTCGAGCGCGGAACCTACGAGCAGTACTTC
cdr3_aa: CASSVERGTYEQYF

j_call: TRBJ2-4
d_call: TRBD1
v_call: TRBV11-1
clone_size: few
cdr3_nt: TGTGCCAGCAGCCTAACCCAAACCGGGACAGCAGCCAAAAACATTCAGTACTTC
cdr3_aa: CASSLTQTGTAAKNIQYF

j_call: TRBJ2-5
d_call: TRBD2
v_call: TRBV29-1
clone_size: once
cdr3_nt: TGCAGCGCAGCGGGGGGACTTTGGGAGACCCAGTACTTC
cdr3_aa: CSAAGGLWETQYF

j_call: TRBJ2-7
d_call: NA
v_call: TRBV20-1
clone_size: few
cdr3_nt: TGCAGTGCTGGAAGTTCGGTCGTGCAGTACTTC
cdr3_aa: CSAGSSVVQYF

j_call: TRBJ1-1
d_call: NA
v_call: TRBV6-1
clone_size: NA
cdr3_nt: TGTGCCAGCCGGGACACCCCGAACACTGAAGCTTTCTTT
cdr3_aa: CASRDTPNTEAFF

j_call: TRBJ1-2
d_call: TRBD1
v_call: TRBV11-2
clone_size: NA
cdr3_nt: TGTGCCAGCAGCCTCCACAGGGGAGTAGGCGGCTACACCTTC
cdr3_aa: CASSLHRGVGGYTF